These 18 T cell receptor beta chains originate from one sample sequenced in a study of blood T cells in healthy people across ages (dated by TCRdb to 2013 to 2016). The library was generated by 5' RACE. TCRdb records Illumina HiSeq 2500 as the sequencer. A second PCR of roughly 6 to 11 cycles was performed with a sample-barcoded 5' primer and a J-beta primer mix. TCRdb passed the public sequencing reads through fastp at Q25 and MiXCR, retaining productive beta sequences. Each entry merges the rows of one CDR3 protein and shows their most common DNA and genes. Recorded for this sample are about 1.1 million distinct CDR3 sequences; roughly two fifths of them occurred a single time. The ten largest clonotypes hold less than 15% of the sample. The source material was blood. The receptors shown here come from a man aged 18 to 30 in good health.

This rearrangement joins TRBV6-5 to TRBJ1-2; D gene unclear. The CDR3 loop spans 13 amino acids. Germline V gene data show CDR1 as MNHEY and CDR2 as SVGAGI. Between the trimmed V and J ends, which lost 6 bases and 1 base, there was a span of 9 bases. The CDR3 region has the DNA TGTGCCAGCAGGCCGTCCCTTAACTATGGCTACACCTTC. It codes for CASRPSLNYGYTF.

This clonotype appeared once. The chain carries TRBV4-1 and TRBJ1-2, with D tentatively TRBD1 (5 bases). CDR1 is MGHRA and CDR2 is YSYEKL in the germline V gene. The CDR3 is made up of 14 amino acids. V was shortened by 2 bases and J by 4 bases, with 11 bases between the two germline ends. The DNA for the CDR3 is TGCGCCAGCAGCCAAACGCAGGGTCTCTATGGCTACACCTTC. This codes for CASSQTQGLYGYTF.

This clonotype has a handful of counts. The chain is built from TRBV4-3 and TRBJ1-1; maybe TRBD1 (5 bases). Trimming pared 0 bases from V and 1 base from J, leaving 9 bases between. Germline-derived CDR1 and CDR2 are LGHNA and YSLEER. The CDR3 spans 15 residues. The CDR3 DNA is TGCGCCAGCAGCCAAGACGCAGGGACGAACACTGAAGCTTTCTTT. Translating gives CASSQDAGTNTEAFF.

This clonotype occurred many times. The CDR3 reads CASSLNPNTGYTF. CDR3 DNA sequence: TGTGCCAGCAGCTTAAATCCTAACACTGGCTACACCTTC. The genes are TRBV7-9 and TRBJ1-2, with D uncertain. Germline lookup yields CDR1 SEHNR and CDR2 FQNEAQ (reference sequence). The CDR3 extends over 13 amino acids. The V end lost 2 bases, the J end lost 7 bases, and 11 bases lay between the germline ends.

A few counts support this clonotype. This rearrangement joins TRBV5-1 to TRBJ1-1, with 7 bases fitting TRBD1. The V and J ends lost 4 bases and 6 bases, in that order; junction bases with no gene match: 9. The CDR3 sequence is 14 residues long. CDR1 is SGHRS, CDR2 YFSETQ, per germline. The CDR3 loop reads CASSPRTGTPEAFF. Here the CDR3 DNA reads TGCGCCAGCAGCCCGAGGACAGGAACCCCTGAAGCTTTCTTT.

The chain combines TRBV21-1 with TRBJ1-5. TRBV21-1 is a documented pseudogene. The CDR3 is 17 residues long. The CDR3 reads CASSNRGEDLLNQPQHF. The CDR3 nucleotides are TGTGCCAGCAGCAACCGGGGGGAGGACCTATTGAATCAGCCCCAGCATTTT.

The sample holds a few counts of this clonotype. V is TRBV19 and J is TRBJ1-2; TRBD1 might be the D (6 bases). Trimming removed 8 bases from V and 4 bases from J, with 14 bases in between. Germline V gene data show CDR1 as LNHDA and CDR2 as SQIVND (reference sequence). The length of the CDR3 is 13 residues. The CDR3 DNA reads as TGTGCCAGTCGCCTCGGACAGTTCTATGGCTACACCTTC. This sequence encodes CASRLGQFYGYTF.

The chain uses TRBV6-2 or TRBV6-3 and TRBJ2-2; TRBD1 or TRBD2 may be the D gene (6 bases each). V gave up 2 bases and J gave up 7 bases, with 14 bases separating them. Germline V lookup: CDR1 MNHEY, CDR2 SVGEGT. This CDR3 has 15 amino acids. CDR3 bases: TGTGCCAGCAGTTACCCTCGGGGGCCCAGCGGGGAGCTGTTTTTT. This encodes CASSYPRGPSGELFF.

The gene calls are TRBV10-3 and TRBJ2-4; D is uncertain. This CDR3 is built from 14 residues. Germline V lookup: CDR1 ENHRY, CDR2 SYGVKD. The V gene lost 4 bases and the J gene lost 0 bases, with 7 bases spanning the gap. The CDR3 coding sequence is TGTGCCATCAGTGCCGCCCTAGCCAAAAACATTCAGTACTTC. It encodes CAISAALAKNIQYF.

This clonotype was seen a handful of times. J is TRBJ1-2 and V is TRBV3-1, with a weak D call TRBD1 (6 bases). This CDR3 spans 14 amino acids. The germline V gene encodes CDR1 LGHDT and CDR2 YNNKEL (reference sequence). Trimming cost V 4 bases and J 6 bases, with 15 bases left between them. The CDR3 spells CASSPGGAPHGYTF. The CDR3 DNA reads TGTGCCAGCAGCCCCGGGGGGGCGCCGCATGGCTACACCTTC.

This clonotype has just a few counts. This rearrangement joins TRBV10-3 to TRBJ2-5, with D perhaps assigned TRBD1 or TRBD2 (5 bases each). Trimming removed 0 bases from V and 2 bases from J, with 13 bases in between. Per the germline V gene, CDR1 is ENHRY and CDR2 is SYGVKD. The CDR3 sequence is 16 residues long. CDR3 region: CAISESTGRPQETQYF. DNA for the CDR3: TGTGCCATCAGTGAGTCTACGGGACGGCCTCAAGAGACCCAGTACTTC.

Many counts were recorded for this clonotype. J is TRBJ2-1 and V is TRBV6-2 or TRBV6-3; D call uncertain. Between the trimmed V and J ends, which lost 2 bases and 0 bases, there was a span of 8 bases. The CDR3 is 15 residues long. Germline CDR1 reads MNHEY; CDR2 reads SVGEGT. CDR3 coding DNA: TGTGCCAGCAGTTACCTCAGTTCCTCCTACAATGAGCAGTTCTTC. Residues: CASSYLSSSYNEQFF.

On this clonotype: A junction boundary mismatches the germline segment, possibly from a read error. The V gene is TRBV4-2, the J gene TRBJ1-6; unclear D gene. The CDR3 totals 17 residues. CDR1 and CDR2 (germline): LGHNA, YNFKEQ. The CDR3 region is CASGQGISSSYNSPLHF. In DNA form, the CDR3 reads TGTGCCAGCGGCCAAGGCATATCGAGCTCCTATAATTCACCCCTCCACTTT.

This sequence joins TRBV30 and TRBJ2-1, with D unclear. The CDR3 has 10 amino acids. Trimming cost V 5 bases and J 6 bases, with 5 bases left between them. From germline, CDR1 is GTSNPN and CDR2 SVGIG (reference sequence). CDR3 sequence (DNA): TGTGCCTGGGGAATCAATGAGCAGTTCTTC. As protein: CAWGINEQFF.

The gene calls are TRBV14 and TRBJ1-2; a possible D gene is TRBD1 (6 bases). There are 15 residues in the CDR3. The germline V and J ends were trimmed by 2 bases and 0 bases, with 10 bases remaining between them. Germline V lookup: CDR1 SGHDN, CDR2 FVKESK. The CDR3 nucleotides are TGTGCCAGCAGCCAACGGGACACCGCTAACTATGGCTACACCTTC. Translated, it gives CASSQRDTANYGYTF.

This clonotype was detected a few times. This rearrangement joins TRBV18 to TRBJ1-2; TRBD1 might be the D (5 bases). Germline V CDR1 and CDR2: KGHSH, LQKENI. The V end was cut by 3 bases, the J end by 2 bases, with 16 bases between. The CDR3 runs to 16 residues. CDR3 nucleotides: TGTGCCAGCTCACCCCTCTCCAGGGCCTTCAACTATGGCTACACCTTC. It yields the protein CASSPLSRAFNYGYTF.

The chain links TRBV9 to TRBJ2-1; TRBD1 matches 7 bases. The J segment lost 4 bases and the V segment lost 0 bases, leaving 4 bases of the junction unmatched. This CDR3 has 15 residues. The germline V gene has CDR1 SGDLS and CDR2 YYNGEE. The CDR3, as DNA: TGTGCCAGCAGCGTAGAGGCAGGGGGTTACAATGAGCAGTTCTTC. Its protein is CASSVEAGGYNEQFF.

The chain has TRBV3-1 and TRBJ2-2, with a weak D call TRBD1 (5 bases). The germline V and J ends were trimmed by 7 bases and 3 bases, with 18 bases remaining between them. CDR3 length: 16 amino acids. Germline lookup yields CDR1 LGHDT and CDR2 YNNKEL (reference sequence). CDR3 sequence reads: CASTSPGAGYTGELFF. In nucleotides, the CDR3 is TGTGCCAGCACTTCTCCTGGGGCAGGATACACCGGGGAGCTGTTTTTT.